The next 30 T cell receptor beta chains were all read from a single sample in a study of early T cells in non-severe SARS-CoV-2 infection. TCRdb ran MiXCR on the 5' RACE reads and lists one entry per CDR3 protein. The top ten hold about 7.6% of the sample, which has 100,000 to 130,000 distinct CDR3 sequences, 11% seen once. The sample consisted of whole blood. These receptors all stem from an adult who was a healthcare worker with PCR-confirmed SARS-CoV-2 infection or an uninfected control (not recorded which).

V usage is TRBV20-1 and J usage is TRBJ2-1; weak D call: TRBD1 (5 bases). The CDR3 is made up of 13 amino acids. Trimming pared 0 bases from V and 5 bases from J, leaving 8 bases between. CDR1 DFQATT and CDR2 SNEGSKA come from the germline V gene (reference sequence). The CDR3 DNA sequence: TGCAGTGCTAGAGACCCCAGGGACAATGAGCAGTTCTTC. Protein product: CSARDPRDNEQFF.

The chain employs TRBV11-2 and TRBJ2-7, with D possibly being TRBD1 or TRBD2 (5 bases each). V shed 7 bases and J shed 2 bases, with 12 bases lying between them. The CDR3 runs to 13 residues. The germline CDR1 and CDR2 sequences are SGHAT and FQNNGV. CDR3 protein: CASKGSGPYEQYF. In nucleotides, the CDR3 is TGTGCCAGCAAGGGGAGCGGTCCCTACGAGCAGTACTTC.

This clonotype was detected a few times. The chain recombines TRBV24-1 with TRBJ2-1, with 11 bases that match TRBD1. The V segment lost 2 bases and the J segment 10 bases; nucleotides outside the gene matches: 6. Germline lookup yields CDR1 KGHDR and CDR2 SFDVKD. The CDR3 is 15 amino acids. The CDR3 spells CATSDSRTGGKEQFF. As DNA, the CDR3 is TGTGCCACCAGTGATTCTCGGACAGGGGGCAAGGAGCAGTTCTTC.

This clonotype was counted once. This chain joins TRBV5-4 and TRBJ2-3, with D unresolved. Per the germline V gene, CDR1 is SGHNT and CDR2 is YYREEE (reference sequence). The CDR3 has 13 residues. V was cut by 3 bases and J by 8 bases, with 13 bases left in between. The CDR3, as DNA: TGTGCCAGCAGCTCTCCAAGTTCGGGTACGCAGTATTTT. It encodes CASSSPSSGTQYF. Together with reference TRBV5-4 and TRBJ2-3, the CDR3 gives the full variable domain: ETGVTQSPTHLIKTRGQQVTLRCSSQSGHNTVSWYQQALGQGPQFIFQYYREEENGRGNFPPRFSGLQFPNYSSELNVNALELDDSALYLCASSSPSSGTQYFGPGTRLTVL.

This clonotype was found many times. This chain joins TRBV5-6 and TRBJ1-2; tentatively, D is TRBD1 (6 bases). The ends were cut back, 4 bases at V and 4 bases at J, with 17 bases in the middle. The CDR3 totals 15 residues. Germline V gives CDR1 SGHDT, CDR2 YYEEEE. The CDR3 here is CASSLVTGTPYGYTF. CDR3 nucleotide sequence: TGTGCCAGCAGCCTTGTTACCGGGACACCCTATGGCTACACCTTC.

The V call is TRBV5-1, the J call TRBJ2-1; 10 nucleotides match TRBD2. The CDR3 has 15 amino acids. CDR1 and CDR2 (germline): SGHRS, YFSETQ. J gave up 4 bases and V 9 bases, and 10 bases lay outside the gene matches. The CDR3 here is CATRAWTSGYNEQFF. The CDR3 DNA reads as TGCGCCACGCGCGCTTGGACTAGCGGATACAATGAGCAGTTCTTC.

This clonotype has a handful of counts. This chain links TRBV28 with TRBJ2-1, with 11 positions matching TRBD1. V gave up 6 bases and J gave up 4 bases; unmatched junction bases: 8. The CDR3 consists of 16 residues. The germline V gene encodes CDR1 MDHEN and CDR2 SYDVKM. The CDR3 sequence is CASRSSGTGGYNEQFF. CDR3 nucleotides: TGTGCCAGCAGATCCTCCGGGACAGGGGGGTACAATGAGCAGTTCTTC.

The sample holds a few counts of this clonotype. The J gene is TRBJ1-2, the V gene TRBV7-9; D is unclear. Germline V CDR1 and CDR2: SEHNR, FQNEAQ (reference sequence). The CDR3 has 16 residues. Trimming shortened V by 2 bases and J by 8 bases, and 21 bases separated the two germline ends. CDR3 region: CASSLIIRSPAFGYTF. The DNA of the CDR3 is TGTGCCAGCAGCTTAATCATCCGCTCTCCAGCCTTCGGCTACACCTTC.

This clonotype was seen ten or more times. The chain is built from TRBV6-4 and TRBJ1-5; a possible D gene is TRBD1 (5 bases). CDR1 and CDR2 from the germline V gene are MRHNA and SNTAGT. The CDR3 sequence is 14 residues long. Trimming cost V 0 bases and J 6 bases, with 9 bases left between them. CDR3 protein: CASSDSIGGQPQHF. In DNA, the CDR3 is TGTGCCAGCAGTGACTCGATTGGGGGTCAGCCCCAGCATTTT.

CDR3 loop: CASSYSPQRGTDEQFF. The CDR3 nucleotides read TGTGCCAGCAGTTACTCTCCGCAACGAGGCACAGATGAGCAGTTCTTC. J is TRBJ2-1 and V is TRBV6-5; the D is unclear. CDR1 is MNHEY and CDR2 is SVGAGI in the germline V gene. V lost 0 bases and J lost 8, with 17 bases in between. This CDR3 is 16 amino acids long.

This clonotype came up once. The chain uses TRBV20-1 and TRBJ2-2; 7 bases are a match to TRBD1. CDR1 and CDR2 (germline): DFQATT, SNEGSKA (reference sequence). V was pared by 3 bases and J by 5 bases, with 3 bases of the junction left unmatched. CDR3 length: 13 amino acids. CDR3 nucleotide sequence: TGCAGTGCTAGGACGACAGGGACCGGGGAGCTGTTTTTT. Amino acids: CSARTTGTGELFF.

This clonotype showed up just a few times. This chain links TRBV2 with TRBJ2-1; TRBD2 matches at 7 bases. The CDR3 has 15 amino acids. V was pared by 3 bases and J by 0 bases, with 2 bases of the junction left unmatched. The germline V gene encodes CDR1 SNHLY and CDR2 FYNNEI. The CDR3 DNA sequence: TGTGCCAGCAGTGAGCGGGAGCCCTCCTACAATGAGCAGTTCTTC. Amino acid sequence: CASSEREPSYNEQFF.

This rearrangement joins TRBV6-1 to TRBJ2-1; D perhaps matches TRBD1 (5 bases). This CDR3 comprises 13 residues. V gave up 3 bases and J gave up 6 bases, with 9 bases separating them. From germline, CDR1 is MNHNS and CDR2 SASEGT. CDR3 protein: CASSEGRFNEQFF. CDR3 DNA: TGTGCCAGCAGTGAGGGGCGCTTCAATGAGCAGTTCTTC.

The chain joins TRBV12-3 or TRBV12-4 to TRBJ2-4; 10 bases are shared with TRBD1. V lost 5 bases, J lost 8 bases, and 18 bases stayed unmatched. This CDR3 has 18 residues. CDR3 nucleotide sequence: TGTGCCAGCAGTGACCCTTCCTCAGGGACAGGGGCGGGAGACATTCAGTACTTC. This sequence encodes CASSDPSSGTGAGDIQYF.

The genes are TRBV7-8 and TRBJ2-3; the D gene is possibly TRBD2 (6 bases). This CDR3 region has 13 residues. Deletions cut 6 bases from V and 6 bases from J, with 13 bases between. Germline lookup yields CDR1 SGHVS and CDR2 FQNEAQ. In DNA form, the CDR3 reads TGTGCCAGCAGACGACGACTAGAGGATACGCAGTATTTT. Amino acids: CASRRRLEDTQYF.

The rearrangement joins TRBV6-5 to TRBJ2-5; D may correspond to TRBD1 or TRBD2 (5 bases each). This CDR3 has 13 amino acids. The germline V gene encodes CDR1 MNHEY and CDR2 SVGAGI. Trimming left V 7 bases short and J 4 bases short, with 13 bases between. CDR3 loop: CASNRPGTETQYF. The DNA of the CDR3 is TGTGCCAGCAATCGGCCGGGGACAGAGACCCAGTACTTC.

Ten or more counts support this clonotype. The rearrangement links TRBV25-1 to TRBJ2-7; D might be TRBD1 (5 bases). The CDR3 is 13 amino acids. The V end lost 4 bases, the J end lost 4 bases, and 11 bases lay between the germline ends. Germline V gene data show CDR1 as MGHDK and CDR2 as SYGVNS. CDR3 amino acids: CASSATGYYEQYF. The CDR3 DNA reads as TGTGCCAGCAGTGCAACAGGATATTACGAGCAGTACTTC.

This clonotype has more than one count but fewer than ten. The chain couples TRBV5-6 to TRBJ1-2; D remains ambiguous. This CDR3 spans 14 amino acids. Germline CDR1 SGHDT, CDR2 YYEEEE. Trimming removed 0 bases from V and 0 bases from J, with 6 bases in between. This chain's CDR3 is CASSLGHTNYGYTF. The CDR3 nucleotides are TGTGCCAGCAGCTTGGGGCACACTAACTATGGCTACACCTTC.

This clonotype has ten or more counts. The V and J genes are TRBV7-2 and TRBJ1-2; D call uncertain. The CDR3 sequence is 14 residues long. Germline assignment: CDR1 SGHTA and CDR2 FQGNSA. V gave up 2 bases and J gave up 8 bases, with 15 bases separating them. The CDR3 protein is CASSLNAGSGGYTF. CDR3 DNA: TGTGCCAGCAGCTTAAATGCCGGATCTGGCGGCTACACCTTC.

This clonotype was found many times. The CDR3 sequence: CASSWGTGGYTEAFF. Written as DNA, the CDR3 is TGTGCCAGCAGCTGGGGGACAGGGGGCTATACTGAAGCTTTCTTT. The chain couples TRBV5-5 to TRBJ1-1, with 12 positions matching TRBD1. CDR3 length equals 15 residues. The J segment lost 5 bases and the V segment lost 3 bases, leaving 5 bases of the junction unmatched. Germline CDR1 reads SGHKS; CDR2 reads YYEKEE (reference sequence).

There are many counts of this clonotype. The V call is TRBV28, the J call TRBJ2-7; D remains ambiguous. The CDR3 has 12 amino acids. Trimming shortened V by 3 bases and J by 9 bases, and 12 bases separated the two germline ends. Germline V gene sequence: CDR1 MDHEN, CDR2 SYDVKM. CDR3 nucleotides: TGTGCCAGCAGTTTCCTCCGTGACCTGCAGTACTTC. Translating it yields CASSFLRDLQYF.

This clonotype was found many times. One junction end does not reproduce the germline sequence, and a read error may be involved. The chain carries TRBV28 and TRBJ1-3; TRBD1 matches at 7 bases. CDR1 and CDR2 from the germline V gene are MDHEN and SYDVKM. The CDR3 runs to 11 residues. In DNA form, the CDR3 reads TGTGCCAGCACTTCTACGGACAGGTGGGAATTT. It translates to CASTSTDRWEF. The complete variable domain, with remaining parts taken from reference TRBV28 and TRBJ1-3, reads DVKVTQSSRYLVKRTGEKVFLECVQDMDHENMFWYRQDPGLGLRLIYFSYDVKMKEKGDIPEGYSVSREKKERFSLILESASTNQTSMYLCASTSTDRWEFGEGSWLTVV.

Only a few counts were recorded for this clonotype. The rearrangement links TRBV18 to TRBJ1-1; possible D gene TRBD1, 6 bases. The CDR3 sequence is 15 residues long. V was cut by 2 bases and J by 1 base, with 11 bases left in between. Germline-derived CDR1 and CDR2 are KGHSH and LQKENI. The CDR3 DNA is TGTGCCAGCTCACCAGGGAGGGGGGCGAACACTGAAGCTTTCTTT. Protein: CASSPGRGANTEAFF.

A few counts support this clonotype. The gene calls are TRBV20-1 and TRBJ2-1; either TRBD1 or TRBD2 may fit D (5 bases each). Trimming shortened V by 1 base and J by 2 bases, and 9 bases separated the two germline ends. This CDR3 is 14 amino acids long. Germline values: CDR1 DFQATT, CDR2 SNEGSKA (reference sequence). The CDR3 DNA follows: TGCAGTGCTAGAGGGGGGAACACCTACAATGAGCAGTTCTTC. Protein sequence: CSARGGNTYNEQFF.

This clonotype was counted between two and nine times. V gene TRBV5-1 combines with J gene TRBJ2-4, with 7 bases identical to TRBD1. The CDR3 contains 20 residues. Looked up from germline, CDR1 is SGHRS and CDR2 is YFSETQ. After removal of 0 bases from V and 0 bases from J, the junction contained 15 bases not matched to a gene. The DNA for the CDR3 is TGCGCCAGCAGCTTGGAAGGGGGCGCACTACCTCCCCTAGCCAAAAACATTCAGTACTTC. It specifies CASSLEGGALPPLAKNIQYF.

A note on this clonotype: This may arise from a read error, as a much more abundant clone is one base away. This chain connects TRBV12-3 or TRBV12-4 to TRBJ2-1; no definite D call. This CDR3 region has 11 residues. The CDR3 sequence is CASSKGNEQIF. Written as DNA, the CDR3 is TGTGCCAGCAGTAAAGGGAATGAGCAGATCTTC.

The CDR3 loop reads CSARLPTAGGTDTQYF. CDR3 sequence (DNA): TGCAGTGCTAGATTGCCGACGGCGGGAGGAACAGATACGCAGTATTTT. This chain uses TRBV20-1 with TRBJ2-3; 8 bases map to TRBD2. Germline V gene lookup returns CDR1 DFQATT and CDR2 SNEGSKA (reference sequence). The CDR3 spans 16 residues. V was pared by 2 bases and J by 3 bases, with 10 bases of the junction left unmatched.

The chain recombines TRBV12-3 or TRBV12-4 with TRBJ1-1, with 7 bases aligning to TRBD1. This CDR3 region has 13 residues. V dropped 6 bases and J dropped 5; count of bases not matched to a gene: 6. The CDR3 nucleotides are TGTGCCAGCAGCTATTACAGGGGAACTGAAGCTTTCTTT. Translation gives CASSYYRGTEAFF.

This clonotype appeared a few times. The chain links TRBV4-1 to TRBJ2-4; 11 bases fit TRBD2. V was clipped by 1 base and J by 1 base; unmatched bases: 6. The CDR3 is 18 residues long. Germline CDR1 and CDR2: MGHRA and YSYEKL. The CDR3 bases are TGCGCCAGCAGCCAAGGCATAGCGGGAGGGAGGGCCAAAAACATTCAGTACTTC. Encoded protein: CASSQGIAGGRAKNIQYF.

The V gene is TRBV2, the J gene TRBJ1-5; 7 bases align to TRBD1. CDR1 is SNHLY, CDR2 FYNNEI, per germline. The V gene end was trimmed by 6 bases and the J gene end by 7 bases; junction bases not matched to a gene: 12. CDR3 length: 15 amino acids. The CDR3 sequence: CASSLDGQVRQPQHF. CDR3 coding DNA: TGTGCCAGCAGCCTAGACGGACAGGTCCGCCAGCCCCAGCATTTT.